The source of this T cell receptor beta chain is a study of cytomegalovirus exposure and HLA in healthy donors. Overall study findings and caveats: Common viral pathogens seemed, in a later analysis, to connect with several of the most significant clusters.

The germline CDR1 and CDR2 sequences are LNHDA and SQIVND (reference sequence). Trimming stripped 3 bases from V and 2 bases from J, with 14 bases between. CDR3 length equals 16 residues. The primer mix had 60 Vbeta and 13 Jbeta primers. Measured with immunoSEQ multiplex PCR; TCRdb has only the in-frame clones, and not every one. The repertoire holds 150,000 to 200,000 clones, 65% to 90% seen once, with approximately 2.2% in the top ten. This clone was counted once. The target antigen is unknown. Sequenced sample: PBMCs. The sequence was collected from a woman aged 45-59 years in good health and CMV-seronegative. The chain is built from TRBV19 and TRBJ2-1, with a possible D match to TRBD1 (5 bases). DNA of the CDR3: TGTGCCAGTAGTATTGGGGCGGCCTGGCCCTACAATGAGCAGTTCTTC. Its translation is CASSIGAAWPYNEQFF. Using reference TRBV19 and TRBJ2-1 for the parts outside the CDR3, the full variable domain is DGGITQSPKYLFRKEGQNVTLSCEQNLNHDAMYWYRQDPGQGLRLIYYSQIVNDFQKGDIAEGYSVSREKKESFPLTVTSAQKNPTAFYLCASSIGAAWPYNEQFFGPGTRLTVL.